The 28 T cell receptor beta chains presented below share a single source sample, sequenced in a study of response to subunit inactivated influenza vaccine. TCRdb re-called the RT-PCR reads through MiXCR, storing one row per CDR3 protein. The sample carries 500,000 or so distinct CDR3 sequences, approximately 16% recorded once. Source: CD4+ T cells sorted from PBMCs, taken 23 months after vaccination. The source of these receptors is a man between 50 and 70 years old who received an inactivated influenza vaccine.

This clonotype was observed a few times. The chain combines TRBV4-2 with TRBJ2-3, with D possibly matching TRBD2 (6 bases). The CDR3 is made up of 18 amino acids. Germline-derived CDR1 and CDR2 are LGHNA and YNFKEQ. Trimming left V 0 bases short and J 0 bases short, with 16 bases between. The CDR3 is CASSQDAGSGLSTDTQYF. CDR3 bases: TGTGCCAGCAGCCAAGATGCGGGGTCAGGGCTTAGCACAGATACGCAGTATTTT.

The chain carries TRBV29-1 and TRBJ2-2, with TRBD1 matching over 8 bases. The CDR3 totals 13 residues. Germline values: CDR1 SQVTM, CDR2 ANQGSEA. V dropped 5 bases and J dropped 6; count of bases not matched to a gene: 5. The CDR3 DNA reads as TGCAGCGTTCGACTGACAGGGGCCGGGGAGCTGTTTTTT. Its translation: CSVRLTGAGELFF.

At least ten counts were recorded for this clonotype. The chain joins TRBV30 to TRBJ2-7; the D gene is possibly TRBD2 (5 bases). Germline V gives CDR1 GTSNPN, CDR2 SVGIG (reference sequence). CDR3 length equals 12 residues. V dropped 0 bases and J dropped 6 bases, with 9 bases sitting between them. In DNA form, the CDR3 reads TGTGCCTGGAGTGTAAGAGGGTCCGAGCAGTACTTC. Amino acid sequence: CAWSVRGSEQYF.

The chain links TRBV12-5 to TRBJ2-1; the D gene is possibly TRBD2 (5 bases). This CDR3 spans 12 amino acids. The germline V gene has CDR1 LGHNT and CDR2 FRNRAP. Between the trimmed V and J ends, which lost 1 base and 11 bases, there was a span of 9 bases. CDR3 residues: CASGLGGPQQFF. CDR3 in DNA: TGTGCTAGTGGTTTGGGCGGGCCCCAGCAGTTCTTC.

V is TRBV6-6 and J is TRBJ1-2; no clear D. The CDR3 extends over 12 amino acids. V was pared by 7 bases and J by 8 bases, with 14 bases between. Looked up from germline, CDR1 is MNHNY and CDR2 is SVGAGI (reference sequence). CDR3 sequence: CASTGNGFGYTF. CDR3 in DNA: TGTGCCAGCACCGGGAACGGGTTCGGCTACACCTTC.

This clonotype was observed a handful of times. The chain employs TRBV20-1 and TRBJ2-5, with TRBD1 identical over 9 bases. Looked up from germline, CDR1 is DFQATT and CDR2 is SNEGSKA (reference sequence). The CDR3 contains 19 residues. V dropped 5 bases and J dropped 5; count of bases not matched to a gene: 24. The CDR3 loop reads CSAPSRMAHRGQDLETQYF. The CDR3 DNA sequence: TGCAGTGCTCCAAGTAGGATGGCCCACAGGGGGCAGGATCTGGAGACCCAGTACTTC.

The chain has TRBV7-3 and TRBJ2-3, with TRBD2 matching 7 bases. CDR1 and CDR2 (germline): SGHTA, FQGTGA. The CDR3 is 14 amino acids. V was pared by 10 bases and J by 6 bases, with 13 bases of the junction left unmatched. The CDR3 is CATSAGGSSDTQYF. DNA of the CDR3: TGTGCCACTTCGGCCGGCGGGAGCTCGGATACGCAGTATTTT.

This clonotype was detected ten times or more. The chain uses TRBV12-3 or TRBV12-4 and TRBJ2-2; the D gene is possibly TRBD2 (5 bases). This CDR3 spans 15 amino acids. V gave up 2 bases and J gave up 0 bases, with 7 bases separating them. CDR3 sequence (DNA): TGTGCCAGCAGTTTAAGCGGCGCGAACACCGGGGAGCTGTTTTTT. Residues: CASSLSGANTGELFF.

In its sample, this clonotype was seen a few times. J is TRBJ2-7 and V is TRBV19; D uncertain. The ends were cut back, 3 bases at V and 2 bases at J, with 11 bases in the middle. There are 14 residues in the CDR3. The V gene's germline CDR1 is LNHDA and CDR2 SQIVND (reference sequence). CDR3 in DNA: TGTGCCAGTAGTATTCCGGGTTTAGCCTACGAGCAGTACTTC. It translates to CASSIPGLAYEQYF.

This clonotype appeared many times. V and J are TRBV6-5 and TRBJ2-7, with no clear D. The CDR3 loop spans 15 amino acids. The V end was cut by 0 bases, the J end by 1 base, with 10 bases between. Germline loops: CDR1 MNHEY, CDR2 SVGAGI. The CDR3 coding sequence is TGTGCCAGCAGTTACTCAAGCAGGAATTCCTACGAGCAGTACTTC. Protein: CASSYSSRNSYEQYF.

The rearrangement joins TRBV7-9 to TRBJ2-1, with 12 positions matching TRBD2. CDR3 size: 16 residues. In germline, CDR1 is SEHNR, CDR2 FQNEAQ (reference sequence). V lost 6 bases, J lost 6 bases, and 9 bases stayed unmatched. The CDR3 region has the DNA TGTGCCAGCAGTCCGACTAGCGGGAGCCCGTCCAATGAGCAGTTCTTC. It encodes CASSPTSGSPSNEQFF. Together with reference TRBV7-9 and TRBJ2-1, the CDR3 gives the full variable domain: DTGVSQNPRHKITKRGQNVTFRCDPISEHNRLYWYRQTLGQGPEFLTYFQNEAQLEKSRLLSDRFSAERPKGSFSTLEIQRTEQGDSAMYLCASSPTSGSPSNEQFFGPGTRLTVL.

V is TRBV10-3 and J is TRBJ2-5; 7 nucleotides align to TRBD2. Germline values: CDR1 ENHRY, CDR2 SYGVKD. The CDR3 is made up of 14 amino acids. Losses at the gene ends were 11 bases for V and 5 bases for J; bases not matched to a gene: 14. The CDR3 sequence: CASAGVGGSETQYF. The CDR3 DNA sequence: TGTGCCTCGGCGGGGGTCGGTGGGTCCGAGACCCAGTACTTC.

V is TRBV10-3 and J is TRBJ1-1; possibly TRBD1 for D (5 bases). CDR3 length: 13 amino acids. The ends were cut back, 0 bases at V and 7 bases at J, with 9 bases in the middle. Germline loops: CDR1 ENHRY, CDR2 SYGVKD. In nucleotides, the CDR3 is TGTGCCATCAGTGAGTCGGGGGTGGGTGAAGCTTTCTTT. Protein: CAISESGVGEAFF.

The chain couples TRBV20-1 to TRBJ2-3, with no clear D. Germline CDR1 reads DFQATT; CDR2 reads SNEGSKA (reference sequence). The CDR3 is 13 residues long. V lost 2 bases, J lost 5 bases, and 11 bases lay in between. The CDR3 region is CSARPPNRDTQYF. CDR3 DNA sequence: TGCAGTGCTAGACCCCCCAACCGAGATACGCAGTATTTT.

This chain connects TRBV20-1 to TRBJ2-2; D is tentatively TRBD1 or TRBD2 (5 bases each). V lost 6 bases and J 1 base, leaving 12 bases between the germline ends. Germline V gene sequence: CDR1 DFQATT, CDR2 SNEGSKA (reference sequence). CDR3 length: 14 amino acids. CDR3 sequence (DNA): TGCAGTGCCCGGGACCCCTGGAACACCGGGGAGCTGTTTTTT. It specifies CSARDPWNTGELFF.

At least ten counts were recorded for this clonotype. The chain joins TRBV12-3 or TRBV12-4 to TRBJ1-1; D is uncertain. This CDR3 comprises 13 residues. V was trimmed by 6 bases and J by 2 bases, leaving 10 bases between them. The CDR3, as DNA: TGTGCCAGCAGCTTCACGGGAAACACTGAAGCTTTCTTT. Translation: CASSFTGNTEAFF.

This chain joins TRBV5-1 and TRBJ2-6; D is ambiguous. This CDR3 spans 15 amino acids. Per the germline V gene, CDR1 is SGHRS and CDR2 is YFSETQ. V was clipped by 1 base and J by 4 bases, with 9 bases between them. The CDR3 region is CASSLMRPGANVLTF. The CDR3 DNA follows: TGCGCCAGCAGCTTGATGCGGCCCGGGGCCAACGTCCTGACTTTC.

The chain carries TRBV7-8 and TRBJ1-4; the D gene is possibly TRBD1 (5 bases). The CDR3 is 17 residues long. V shed 1 base and J shed 6 bases, with 18 bases lying between them. From germline, CDR1 is SGHVS and CDR2 FQNEAQ. CDR3 in DNA: TGTGCCAGCAGCTTAGAAAGGGGTCAGGGTGTAGATGAAAAACTGTTTTTT. Protein sequence: CASSLERGQGVDEKLFF.

This clonotype was seen ten or more times. The chain uses TRBV4-1 and TRBJ1-5, with a tentative D call TRBD1 (6 bases). V lost 1 base to trimming and J lost 6 bases, with 13 bases between them. Germline CDR1 reads MGHRA; CDR2 reads YSYEKL. The CDR3 sequence is 15 residues long. The CDR3 is CASSQGGQGFQPQHF. The DNA of the CDR3 is TGCGCCAGCAGCCAAGGAGGGCAGGGGTTTCAGCCCCAGCATTTT.

This clonotype was counted ten times or more. V gene TRBV30 combines with J gene TRBJ2-2, with D uncertain. CDR1 GTSNPN and CDR2 SVGIG come from the germline V gene (reference sequence). The ends were cut back, 4 bases at V and 2 bases at J, with 8 bases in the middle. This CDR3 is 13 amino acids long. The CDR3 protein is CAWTWANTGELFF. In nucleotides, the CDR3 is TGTGCCTGGACGTGGGCAAACACCGGGGAGCTGTTTTTT.

The chain is built from TRBV18 and TRBJ2-7; possibly TRBD2 for D (5 bases). V gave up 1 base and J gave up 6 bases, with 10 bases separating them. Germline V gene lookup returns CDR1 KGHSH and CDR2 LQKENI. CDR3 length: 13 amino acids. The CDR3 DNA follows: TGTGCCAGCTCACCACAAAACGGGATCGAGCAGTACTTC. Amino acids: CASSPQNGIEQYF.

The chain joins TRBV6-5 to TRBJ2-5; D possibly corresponds to TRBD1 (5 bases). CDR3 size: 14 residues. Germline V gene lookup returns CDR1 MNHEY and CDR2 SVGAGI. Trimming shortened V by 2 bases and J by 5 bases, and 12 bases separated the two germline ends. The CDR3 nucleotides are TGTGCCAGCAGTTACACCAGGGCGCGGGAGACCCAGTACTTC. It encodes CASSYTRARETQYF.

The rearrangement uses TRBV9 and TRBJ2-7, with D perhaps TRBD2 (5 bases). Germline assignment: CDR1 SGDLS and CDR2 YYNGEE. The CDR3 runs to 14 residues. V lost 4 bases to trimming and J lost 3 bases, with 14 bases between them. The CDR3 loop is CASSTGMHDYEQYF. The CDR3 nucleotides read TGTGCCAGCAGCACCGGGATGCACGACTACGAGCAGTACTTC.

This clonotype was counted at least ten times. The rearrangement joins TRBV27 to TRBJ2-7; 8 bases line up with TRBD1. The germline V gene encodes CDR1 MNHEY and CDR2 SMNVEV (reference sequence). There are 14 residues in the CDR3. V dropped 6 bases and J dropped 3; count of bases not matched to a gene: 7. The DNA of the CDR3 is TGTGCCAGCAGGTCAGGGGGCCTGCTCTACGAGCAGTACTTC. Translated: CASRSGGLLYEQYF.

This clonotype was counted only a few times. This chain's CDR3 is CASSPRAGVYEQYF. CDR3 nucleotide sequence: TGTGCCAGCAGCCCGCGAGCGGGAGTGTACGAGCAGTACTTC. The gene calls are TRBV2 and TRBJ2-7; TRBD2 matches 8 bases. Germline values: CDR1 SNHLY, CDR2 FYNNEI. Trimming cost V 6 bases and J 4 bases; bases outside gene matches: 8. This CDR3 region has 14 residues.

This clonotype appeared a few times. The chain joins TRBV5-1 to TRBJ1-1; D perhaps matches TRBD1 (6 bases). Germline V gives CDR1 SGHRS, CDR2 YFSETQ. V lost 4 bases to trimming and J lost 0 bases, with 13 bases between them. This CDR3 spans 15 amino acids. The CDR3 is CASSKMGAMNTEAFF. For the CDR3, the DNA is TGCGCCAGCAGCAAAATGGGGGCTATGAACACTGAAGCTTTCTTT.

This chain joins TRBV12-3 or TRBV12-4 and TRBJ1-1, with TRBD1 identical over 7 bases. This CDR3 contains 15 residues. The ends lost 6 bases at V and 1 base at J; junction bases unmatched: 8. The CDR3 spells CASSLFGTANTEAFF. CDR3 DNA: TGTGCCAGCAGCCTGTTCGGGACAGCGAACACTGAAGCTTTCTTT.

The chain carries TRBV15 and TRBJ2-1, with D uncertain. Germline CDR1 and CDR2: LNHNV and YYDKDF (reference sequence). The CDR3 is 11 residues long. V gave up 8 bases and J gave up 6 bases, with 8 bases separating them. The CDR3 DNA reads TGTGCCACCTCAGCAGTCAATGAGCAGTTCTTC. Protein product: CATSAVNEQFF. Based on the CDR3 plus reference TRBV15 and TRBJ2-1, the full variable domain is DAMVIQNPRYQVTQFGKPVTLSCSQTLNHNVMYWYQQKSSQAPKLLFHYYDKDFNNEADTPDNFQSRRPNTSFCFLDIRSPGLGDTAMYLCATSAVNEQFFGPGTRLTVL.